The 27 T cell receptor beta chains listed next were all sequenced from one sample in a study of blood T cell repertoires in COVID-19. The repertoire was sequenced with immunoSEQ multiplex PCR; TCRdb's copy has only in-frame clones and lacks some. This table has over 400,000 clones, around 90% appearing once. Sequencing was done on a sample of peripheral blood. The receptor source for this set is a woman aged 45-65 years with COVID-19, enrolled during active disease.

The chain employs TRBV30 and TRBJ1-1, with D perhaps matching TRBD1 (5 bases). Between the trimmed V and J ends, which lost 0 bases and 5 bases, there was a span of 10 bases. The length of the CDR3 is 13 residues. From germline, CDR1 is GTSNPN and CDR2 SVGIG (reference sequence). Here the CDR3 DNA reads TGTGCCTGGAGTGTCGTCCGGGGGACTGAAGCTTTCTTT. It codes for CAWSVVRGTEAFF.

The chain couples TRBV19 to TRBJ1-1; D gene ambiguous. The CDR3 contains 17 residues. CDR1 is LNHDA and CDR2 is SQIVND in the germline V gene (reference sequence). V lost 3 bases and J lost 1, with 18 bases in between. In DNA form, the CDR3 reads TGTGCCAGTAGTATCCTGGACCGCTATCGGGGGAACACTGAAGCTTTCTTT. Protein: CASSILDRYRGNTEAFF.

V gene TRBV6-5 combines with J gene TRBJ1-1; 7 nucleotides match TRBD1. The CDR3 loop spans 14 amino acids. Germline trimming cut 4 bases from V and 0 bases from J; bases unmatched to any gene: 2. CDR1 is MNHEY, CDR2 SVGAGI, per germline. CDR3 amino acids: CASSFGTVNTEAFF. The DNA of the CDR3 is TGTGCCAGCAGTTTTGGGACAGTGAACACTGAAGCTTTCTTT.

The V gene is TRBV18, the J gene TRBJ1-6, with D unresolved. This CDR3 region has 15 residues. Per the germline V gene, CDR1 is KGHSH and CDR2 is LQKENI. The V end was cut by 4 bases, the J end by 5 bases, with 12 bases between. CDR3 residues: CASSLSGGDNSPLHF. CDR3 DNA sequence: TGTGCCAGCTCACTTTCAGGAGGCGATAATTCACCCCTCCACTTT.

The chain carries TRBV24-1 and TRBJ2-2, with D possibly matching TRBD2 (6 bases). The CDR3 has 14 amino acids. The germline V and J ends were trimmed by 8 bases and 4 bases, with 13 bases remaining between them. In germline, CDR1 is KGHDR, CDR2 SFDVKD. The chain's CDR3 is CATTPAEGTGELFF. DNA for the CDR3: TGTGCCACCACCCCCGCGGAGGGCACCGGGGAGCTGTTTTTT.

The chain has TRBV10-3 and TRBJ2-7, with 10 bases lining up with TRBD1. Germline V gene data show CDR1 as ENHRY and CDR2 as SYGVKD. V gave up 7 bases and J gave up 6 bases; unmatched junction bases: 18. CDR3 length equals 17 residues. CDR3 in amino acids: CAITGNERDRGWGEQYF. Here the CDR3 DNA reads TGTGCCATCACCGGGAACGAGCGGGACAGGGGATGGGGCGAGCAGTACTTC.

V gene TRBV28 combines with J gene TRBJ1-1; D gene ambiguous. CDR1 is MDHEN, CDR2 SYDVKM, per germline. Trimming removed 2 bases from V and 0 bases from J, with 7 bases in between. The CDR3 runs 14 residues. CDR3 amino acids: CASSLRSVNTEAFF. DNA for the CDR3: TGTGCCAGCAGTTTACGGAGCGTGAACACTGAAGCTTTCTTT.

The chain has TRBV5-1 and TRBJ1-1, with 9 bases matching TRBD1. The V and J ends lost 4 bases and 12 bases, in that order; junction bases with no gene match: 4. Germline values: CDR1 SGHRS, CDR2 YFSETQ. This CDR3 region has 11 residues. This chain's CDR3 is CASSEGTGPFF. The CDR3 DNA follows: TGCGCCAGCAGCGAGGGGACAGGGCCTTTCTTT.

The CDR3 sequence: CSVDSGDGGELFF. CDR3 sequence (DNA): TGCAGCGTTGACTCAGGGGATGGCGGGGAGCTGTTTTTT. V and J are TRBV29-1 and TRBJ2-2, with a possible D match to TRBD1 (6 bases). Germline V lookup: CDR1 SQVTM, CDR2 ANQGSEA. The V and J ends lost 3 bases and 7 bases respectively, with 12 bases between them. The CDR3 contains 13 residues.

This sequence joins TRBV6-5 and TRBJ1-4; maybe TRBD1 (5 bases). V lost 6 bases to trimming and J lost 4 bases, with 12 bases between them. This CDR3 region has 14 residues. Germline values: CDR1 MNHEY, CDR2 SVGAGI. CDR3 protein: CASSPRALNEKLFF. Here the CDR3 DNA reads TGTGCCAGCAGCCCCAGGGCCCTTAATGAAAAACTGTTTTTT.

The CDR3 is CASSSAGGRATEAFF. The CDR3 coding sequence is TGTGCCAGCAGTTCCGCCGGGGGTAGGGCCACTGAAGCTTTCTTT. The rearrangement links TRBV6-5 to TRBJ1-1; the D gene is possibly TRBD1 (5 bases). V lost 4 bases and J 4 bases, leaving 16 bases between the germline ends. The CDR3 contains 15 residues. The V gene's germline CDR1 is MNHEY and CDR2 SVGAGI.

This clone was detected only once. V and J are TRBV25-1 and TRBJ2-2; TRBD2 agrees at 8 bases. The ends lost 5 bases at V and 5 bases at J; junction bases unmatched: 4. Germline CDR1 and CDR2: MGHDK and SYGVNS. This CDR3 contains 14 residues. The CDR3 DNA sequence: TGTGCCAGCAGTCGCACGGGGGGGACCGGGGAGCTGTTTTTT. Encoded protein: CASSRTGGTGELFF.

The CDR3 region has the DNA TGTGCCAGTAGTACCTCCGGGACAGGGGGCCGGGAAGCTTTCTTT. Its protein is CASSTSGTGGREAFF. The chain joins TRBV19 to TRBJ1-1; 12 nucleotides agree with TRBD1. The CDR3 length is 15 residues. V lost 4 bases, J lost 8 bases, and 8 bases stayed unmatched. Per germline, CDR1 LNHDA and CDR2 SQIVND (reference sequence).

About this clone: The sample carries other DNA sequences with the same CDR3. V and J are TRBV18 and TRBJ1-6; TRBD1 matches 9 bases. This CDR3 has 15 residues. J gave up 5 bases and V 6 bases, and 5 bases lay outside the gene matches. The germline CDR1 and CDR2 sequences are KGHSH and LQKENI. CDR3 nucleotides: TGTGCCAGCTCCCCCAGGACAGGGGATAATTCACCCCTCCACTTT. It specifies CASSPRTGDNSPLHF.

V is TRBV15 and J is TRBJ1-6, with TRBD1 matching 10 bases. V was pared by 0 bases and J by 9 bases, with 2 bases of the junction left unmatched. The CDR3 spans 15 residues. Germline assignment: CDR1 LNHNV and CDR2 YYDKDF (reference sequence). CDR3 region: CATSRDRTGGSPLHF. In nucleotides, the CDR3 is TGTGCCACCAGCAGAGACAGGACAGGGGGTTCACCCCTCCACTTT.

This rearrangement joins TRBV2 to TRBJ2-2; weak D call: TRBD2 (5 bases). The CDR3 totals 14 residues. Germline values: CDR1 SNHLY, CDR2 FYNNEI. V dropped 7 bases and J dropped 5 bases, with 14 bases sitting between them. The CDR3 DNA reads as TGTGCCAGCATGGGAGAGAGAACGACCGGGGAGCTGTTTTTT. It codes for CASMGERTTGELFF.

The chain carries TRBV7-9 and TRBJ2-1; 10 bases line up with TRBD2. V was pared by 5 bases and J by 8 bases, with 15 bases of the junction left unmatched. The CDR3 is 17 amino acids. Germline V CDR1 and CDR2: SEHNR, FQNEAQ (reference sequence). The CDR3 protein is CASSASPLAGFGDEQFF. CDR3 sequence (DNA): TGTGCCAGCAGCGCTTCTCCACTAGCGGGGTTTGGTGATGAGCAGTTCTTC.

The V gene is TRBV5-6, the J gene TRBJ2-7; tentative D call: TRBD2 (5 bases). Germline loops: CDR1 SGHDT, CDR2 YYEEEE. This CDR3 is built from 12 residues. The ends were cut back, 4 bases at V and 3 bases at J, with 8 bases in the middle. In nucleotides, the CDR3 is TGTGCCAGCAGCGAGGGCAGCTACGAGCAGTACTTC. Translation gives CASSEGSYEQYF.

The genes are TRBV5-1 and TRBJ1-6; tentative D call: TRBD1 (6 bases). The V end was cut by 0 bases, the J end by 4 bases, with 11 bases between. The germline V gene has CDR1 SGHRS and CDR2 YFSETQ. This CDR3 contains 16 residues. The DNA of the CDR3 is TGCGCCAGCAGCTTGGTGGGGACAAGATATAATTCACCCCTCCACTTT. Translating it yields CASSLVGTRYNSPLHF.

This chain connects TRBV12-5 to TRBJ2-2; D is possibly TRBD2 (7 bases). Trimming pared 7 bases from V and 3 bases from J, leaving 18 bases between. Germline loops: CDR1 LGHNT, CDR2 FRNRAP. The CDR3 runs to 16 residues. The CDR3: CASERFAGADTGELFF. The CDR3 DNA is TGTGCTAGTGAGCGATTTGCGGGGGCCGACACCGGGGAGCTGTTTTTT. Full variable domain (remainder filled in from reference TRBV12-5 and TRBJ2-2): DARVTQTPRHKVTEMGQEVTMRCQPILGHNTVFWYRQTMMQGLELLAYFRNRAPLDDSGMPKDRFSAEMPDATLATLKIQPSEPRDSAVYFCASERFAGADTGELFFGEGSRLTVL.

The chain links TRBV19 to TRBJ1-5, with D unresolved. This CDR3 region has 15 residues. Germline-derived CDR1 and CDR2 are LNHDA and SQIVND (reference sequence). Trimming left V 5 bases short and J 0 bases short, with 11 bases between. The CDR3, as DNA: TGTGCCAGTAGTTTCACAGACTATAGCAATCAGCCCCAGCATTTT. Encoded protein: CASSFTDYSNQPQHF.

This clone appeared a few times. The chain couples TRBV5-1 to TRBJ1-1; 9 nucleotides agree with TRBD1. This CDR3 is built from 14 residues. The germline V gene has CDR1 SGHRS and CDR2 YFSETQ. With V trimmed by 3 bases and J by 6 bases, 6 bases remained unmatched. The CDR3 DNA reads as TGCGCCAGCAGCTGGGGGGACAGGGACGCTGAAGCTTTCTTT. As protein: CASSWGDRDAEAFF.

The chain employs TRBV6-5 and TRBJ2-3; unclear D gene. The CDR3 covers 13 residues. Germline loops: CDR1 MNHEY, CDR2 SVGAGI. The V end was cut by 0 bases, the J end by 11 bases, with 12 bases between. The CDR3 region has the DNA TGTGCCAGCAGTTACTCGACTGATTACGAGCAGTATTTT. Translating gives CASSYSTDYEQYF.

The genes are TRBV5-1 and TRBJ1-2, with 10 bases aligning to TRBD1. The V gene's germline CDR1 is SGHRS and CDR2 YFSETQ. J gave up 4 bases and V 2 bases, and 8 bases lay outside the gene matches. The CDR3 loop spans 16 amino acids. The CDR3 sequence is CASSFGGQGGGYGYTF. CDR3 bases: TGCGCCAGCAGCTTTGGCGGACAGGGGGGAGGCTATGGCTACACCTTC.

The J gene is TRBJ1-4, the V gene TRBV28; D is unresolved. Germline CDR1 and CDR2: MDHEN and SYDVKM. Deletions cut 2 bases from V and 8 bases from J, with 12 bases between. There are 14 residues in the CDR3. CDR3 loop: CASSLMRVGEKLFF. CDR3 DNA sequence: TGTGCCAGCAGTTTAATGAGGGTTGGAGAAAAACTGTTTTTT.

The chain uses TRBV19 and TRBJ1-3; D might be TRBD1 (6 bases). The CDR3 length is 14 residues. The germline V gene has CDR1 LNHDA and CDR2 SQIVND (reference sequence). V lost 9 bases and J lost 7, with 19 bases in between. The CDR3 region is CASQGPYRGNTIYF. The CDR3 nucleotides are TGTGCCAGCCAGGGGCCCTACCGTGGGAACACCATATATTTT.

The chain combines TRBV18 with TRBJ1-6, with a possible D match to TRBD1 (6 bases). Deletions cut 3 bases from V and 3 bases from J, with 12 bases between. This CDR3 is 16 amino acids long. Germline CDR1 and CDR2: KGHSH and LQKENI. CDR3 DNA sequence: TGTGCCAGCTCACCTCAACTCAGGGGCTATAATTCACCCCTCCACTTT. Translation gives CASSPQLRGYNSPLHF.